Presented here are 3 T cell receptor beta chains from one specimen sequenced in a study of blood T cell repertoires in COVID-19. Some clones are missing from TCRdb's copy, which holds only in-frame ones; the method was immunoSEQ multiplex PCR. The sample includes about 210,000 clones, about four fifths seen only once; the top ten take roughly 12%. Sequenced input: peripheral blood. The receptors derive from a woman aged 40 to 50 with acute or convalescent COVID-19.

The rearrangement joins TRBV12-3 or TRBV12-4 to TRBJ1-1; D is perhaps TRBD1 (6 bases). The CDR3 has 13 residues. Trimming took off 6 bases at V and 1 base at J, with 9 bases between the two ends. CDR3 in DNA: TGTGCCAGCAGCCGACAGGAGAACACTGAAGCTTTCTTT. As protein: CASSRQENTEAFF.

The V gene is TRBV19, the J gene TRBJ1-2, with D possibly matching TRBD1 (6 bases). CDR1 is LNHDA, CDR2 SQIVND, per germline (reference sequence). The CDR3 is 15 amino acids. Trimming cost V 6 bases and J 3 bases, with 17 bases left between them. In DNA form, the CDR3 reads TGTGCCAGTAGGTCGGGGGGCGCGGAGGACTATGGCTACACCTTC. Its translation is CASRSGGAEDYGYTF.

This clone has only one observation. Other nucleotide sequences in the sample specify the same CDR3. In DNA form, the CDR3 reads TGTGCCAGCTCACCGGGGAGGGACACTGAAGCTTTCTTT. Translation: CASSPGRDTEAFF. The rearrangement uses TRBV18 and TRBJ1-1; D is undetermined. Trimming removed 3 bases at V and 3 bases at J, with 8 bases between. This CDR3 is built from 13 residues. The V gene's germline CDR1 is KGHSH and CDR2 LQKENI.